The 5 T cell receptor beta chains below were found in one sample sequenced in a study of T cell responses to AZD1222 COVID-19 vaccine. Only in-frame clones appear in the TCRdb table, and some are missing; sequencing was by immunoSEQ multiplex PCR. The sample contains some 130,000 clones, roughly 88% of which appear only once. Sequences were derived from peripheral blood, sampled on day 0 of AZD1222 vaccination. The receptors stem from an adult in good health.

This sequence joins TRBV21-1 and TRBJ2-1; the table gives TRBD2 as D, unverified against the DNA. TRBV21-1 is labeled a pseudogene. CDR3 size: 15 residues. CDR3 DNA sequence: TGTGCCAGCAGCAAACGCGAGCGTTTCGAAAATGAGCAGTTCTTC. Its translation: CASSKRERFENEQFF.

For the CDR3, the DNA is TGTGCCAGCAGCTCAGGGTTGGGCGAGCAGTACTTC. Translation: CASSSGLGEQYF. The genes are TRBV7-9 and TRBJ2-7; D is perhaps TRBD1 (5 bases). This CDR3 is built from 12 residues. CDR1 SEHNR and CDR2 FQNEAQ come from the germline V gene (reference sequence). Between the trimmed V and J ends, which lost 4 bases and 6 bases, there was a span of 10 bases.

This clone has only one observation. The chain uses TRBV6-5 and TRBJ2-7; 8 nucleotides line up with TRBD1. Germline V gene data show CDR1 as MNHEY and CDR2 as SVGAGI. CDR3 length: 16 residues. With V trimmed by 0 bases and J by 4 bases, 8 bases remained unmatched. In DNA form, the CDR3 reads TGTGCCAGCAGTTACTCGGGCCAGGGGGCGCGTTACGAGCAGTACTTC. Translated, it gives CASSYSGQGARYEQYF.

This rearrangement joins TRBV4-2 to TRBJ2-1; TRBD2 aligns across 8 bases. CDR3 length equals 17 residues. The trim removed 3 bases at V and 2 bases at J, leaving 9 bases unmatched. Germline assignment: CDR1 LGHNA and CDR2 YNFKEQ. Here the CDR3 reads CASSQRSTGGPYNEQFF. CDR3 coding DNA: TGTGCCAGCAGCCAGAGGAGCACGGGAGGGCCCTACAATGAGCAGTTCTTC.

The chain employs TRBV9 and TRBJ2-1; 11 nucleotides line up with TRBD2. The V and J ends lost 4 bases and 10 bases, in that order; junction bases with no gene match: 16. Per the germline V gene, CDR1 is SGDLS and CDR2 is YYNGEE. This CDR3 spans 17 amino acids. The CDR3 nucleotides read TGTGCCAGCAGCCCCAGAGCGGTAGCGGGGGGGCGTGGGGAGCAGTTCTTC. Amino acid sequence: CASSPRAVAGGRGEQFF.